What follows are 30 T cell receptor beta chains derived from one specimen sequenced in a study of human T cells and chemical hapten exposure. In TCRdb, the RACE reads were re-called with MiXCR into one record per CDR3 protein. The sample includes about 360,000 distinct CDR3 sequences, around 5% seen only once; the top ten take under 2.5%. The time point denotes: patch test 1, 2 weeks after DPC sensitization. Treatment meaning: therapeutic diphenylcyclopropenone sensitization with weekly scalp DPC. Source: whole blood, taken in connection with sensitization to the hapten diphenylcyclopropenone (DPC). Every receptor here comes from a woman aged 45-65 years with alopecia areata. Some clones in this sample may be carry-over from other donors' samples.

This clonotype was observed a handful of times. The V and J genes are TRBV6-2 or TRBV6-3 and TRBJ2-5; the match to TRBD1 covers 7 bases. Germline trimming cut 0 bases from V and 10 bases from J; bases unmatched to any gene: 8. This CDR3 is built from 14 residues. Germline V gene lookup returns CDR1 MNHEY and CDR2 SVGEGT. Here the CDR3 DNA reads TGTGCCAGCAGTTACTCGATCGGGACAGACCTCCAGTACTTC. This encodes CASSYSIGTDLQYF.

The DNA for the CDR3 is TGTGCCAGCAGCTTACAAGACTTCAGCACAGATACGCAGTATTTT. This sequence encodes CASSLQDFSTDTQYF. The chain recombines TRBV7-9 with TRBJ2-3; no firm D call. The CDR3 has 15 amino acids. Trimming took 2 bases from V and 0 from J, leaving 9 bases between them. The V gene's germline CDR1 is SEHNR and CDR2 FQNEAQ (reference sequence).

In its sample, this clonotype was seen many times. The chain uses TRBV20-1 and TRBJ1-5; the match to TRBD1 covers 7 bases. CDR1 and CDR2 from the germline V gene are DFQATT and SNEGSKA (reference sequence). The length of the CDR3 is 15 residues. The V and J ends lost 1 base and 0 bases, in that order; junction bases with no gene match: 3. The CDR3 region has the DNA TGCAGTGCTAGAGGGACAGGTTATAGCAATCAGCCCCAGCATTTT. Its translation is CSARGTGYSNQPQHF.

A few counts support this clonotype. The V call is TRBV30, the J call TRBJ1-2; perhaps TRBD1 as D (6 bases). Per the germline V gene, CDR1 is GTSNPN and CDR2 is SVGIG (reference sequence). The CDR3 has 13 amino acids. Trimming left V 2 bases short and J 4 bases short, with 11 bases between. The CDR3 region is CAWSRGATYGYTF. The CDR3 DNA reads TGTGCCTGGAGTAGGGGGGCCACCTATGGCTACACCTTC. The variable domain in full, completed from reference TRBV30 and TRBJ1-2, reads SQTIHQWPATLVQPVGSPLSLECTVEGTSNPNLYWYRQAAGRGLQLLFYSVGIGQISSEVPQNLSASRPQDRQFILSSKKLLLSDSGFYLCAWSRGATYGYTFGSGTRLTVV.

In this sample, this clonotype turned up many times. The gene calls are TRBV13 and TRBJ2-6; TRBD1 matches 11 bases. CDR3 length equals 16 residues. J gave up 3 bases and V 4 bases, and 2 bases lay outside the gene matches. The V gene's germline CDR1 is PRHDT and CDR2 FYEKMQ (reference sequence). The CDR3 is CASSSGQGDGANVLTF. CDR3 in DNA: TGTGCCAGCAGCTCGGGACAGGGGGATGGGGCCAACGTCCTGACTTTC.

The V and J genes are TRBV6-2 or TRBV6-3 and TRBJ2-1; TRBD2 matches 8 bases. The length of the CDR3 is 15 residues. Germline V gene data show CDR1 as MNHEY and CDR2 as SVGEGT. The J segment lost 6 bases and the V segment lost 7 bases, leaving 11 bases of the junction unmatched. CDR3 in amino acids: CASTPGGGSRNEQFF. The CDR3 DNA reads TGTGCCAGCACCCCGGGAGGGGGGTCACGCAATGAGCAGTTCTTC.

In its sample, this clonotype was seen a few times. V is TRBV7-9 and J is TRBJ2-7; D may be TRBD1 or TRBD2 (6 bases each). From germline, CDR1 is SEHNR and CDR2 FQNEAQ (reference sequence). Deletions cut 4 bases from V and 2 bases from J, with 18 bases between. The CDR3 has 16 amino acids. The CDR3 DNA reads TGTGCCAGCAGCTCGGGGGCGACACCATCCCCCTACGAGCAGTACTTC. This sequence encodes CASSSGATPSPYEQYF.

The V call is TRBV4-1, the J call TRBJ2-5; TRBD2 agrees at 8 bases. The CDR3 runs 15 residues. Germline CDR1 MGHRA, CDR2 YSYEKL. The trim removed 1 base at V and 5 bases at J, leaving 6 bases unmatched. CDR3 nucleotide sequence: TGCGCCAGCAGCCAAGGATGGGGCGGGAGGGAGACCCAGTACTTC. Amino acids: CASSQGWGGRETQYF.

The J gene is TRBJ2-1, the V gene TRBV4-1, with 7 bases that match TRBD2. V shed 5 bases, J shed 0 bases, and the junction held 19 bases outside the gene matches. This CDR3 contains 20 residues. Germline V gives CDR1 MGHRA, CDR2 YSYEKL. CDR3 nucleotide sequence: TGCGCCAGCAGCTACCCAGGCGAGGCTAGCGGAGCTAGCTCCTACAATGAGCAGTTCTTC. This codes for CASSYPGEASGASSYNEQFF.

This clonotype was detected ten times or more. The CDR3 nucleotides read TGTGCCAGCAGCTCCATAGCGGGAGCATTTAATGAGCAGTTCTTC. This translates into CASSSIAGAFNEQFF. The chain combines TRBV7-2 with TRBJ2-1; 9 bases fit TRBD2. V dropped 4 bases and J dropped 7; count of bases not matched to a gene: 8. The CDR3 has 15 amino acids. Germline V gene sequence: CDR1 SGHTA, CDR2 FQGNSA.

This clonotype was seen a handful of times. The rearrangement links TRBV6-5 to TRBJ2-7; D is ambiguous. This CDR3 is 14 amino acids long. Germline V gives CDR1 MNHEY, CDR2 SVGAGI. V lost 4 bases and J lost 9, with 19 bases in between. The CDR3: CASSSPGPYFRQYF. The CDR3, as DNA: TGTGCCAGCAGTTCCCCCGGGCCCTATTTTCGGCAGTACTTC.

This clonotype was detected ten times or more. Sequence at one end of the junction differs from germline and may be a read error. V is TRBV29-1 and J is TRBJ2-1; weak D call: TRBD2 (7 bases). This CDR3 has 10 residues. The germline CDR1 and CDR2 sequences are SQVTM and ANQGSEA. This chain's CDR3 is CSVDSRGGLF. The CDR3 bases are TGCAGCGTTGATTCAAGGGGGGGGCTCTTC.

This clonotype occurred many times. V gene TRBV14 combines with J gene TRBJ2-7; no reliable D call. Germline V gives CDR1 SGHDN, CDR2 FVKESK. The CDR3 consists of 12 residues. With 4 bases removed from V and 4 bases from J, the gap between germline ends came to 8 bases. This CDR3 reads CASSRDKYEQYF. As DNA, the CDR3 is TGTGCCAGCAGCCGAGACAAGTACGAGCAGTACTTC.

In this sample, this clonotype turned up many times. This chain joins TRBV4-1 and TRBJ2-7, with 7 bases matching TRBD2. V lost 6 bases, J lost 3 bases, and 5 bases stayed unmatched. The CDR3 spans 13 residues. Germline CDR1 reads MGHRA; CDR2 reads YSYEKL. CDR3 DNA sequence: TGCGCCAGCAGTAGCGGGCCTGACTACGAGCAGTACTTC. Translated, it gives CASSSGPDYEQYF.

The chain employs TRBV6-5 and TRBJ2-1; unclear D gene. This CDR3 region has 15 residues. Trimming removed 5 bases from V and 5 bases from J, with 16 bases in between. Per the germline V gene, CDR1 is MNHEY and CDR2 is SVGAGI. The CDR3 region is CASSPESVLNNEQFF. The CDR3 bases are TGTGCCAGCAGTCCCGAGTCGGTTCTTAACAATGAGCAGTTCTTC.

The chain has TRBV2 and TRBJ2-1, with 8 bases lining up with TRBD2. The trim removed 11 bases at V and 6 bases at J, leaving 18 bases unmatched. This CDR3 is 16 amino acids long. CDR1 SNHLY and CDR2 FYNNEI come from the germline V gene. Here the CDR3 DNA reads TGTGCCTCCACTACACCCGGGACTAGGTCCAGCAATGAGCAGTTCTTC. Its protein is CASTTPGTRSSNEQFF. Variable domain in full (rest from reference TRBV2 and TRBJ2-1): EPEVTQTPSHQVTQMGQEVILRCVPISNHLYFYWYRQILGQKVEFLVSFYNNEISEKSEIFDDQFSVERPDGSNFTLKIRSTKLEDSAMYFCASTTPGTRSSNEQFFGPGTRLTVL.

The rearrangement uses TRBV7-2 and TRBJ2-1, with 9 bases matching TRBD2. This CDR3 is built from 12 residues. Germline V gene lookup returns CDR1 SGHTA and CDR2 FQGNSA. The CDR3 DNA reads as TGTTCATCGGCGGGAGGGGACAATGAGCAGTTCTTC. It is translated as CSSAGGDNEQFF.

This clonotype was observed at least ten times. This chain connects TRBV18 to TRBJ2-6; D call uncertain. CDR1 is KGHSH and CDR2 is LQKENI in the germline V gene. V shed 0 bases and J shed 0 bases, with 12 bases lying between them. The CDR3 is 18 residues long. As DNA, the CDR3 is TGTGCCAGCTCACCACCCAATCTATCCCACTCTGGGGCCAACGTCCTGACTTTC. Translation gives CASSPPNLSHSGANVLTF.

The J gene is TRBJ1-2, the V gene TRBV6-1, with no clear D. The V gene lost 2 bases and the J gene lost 1 base, with 14 bases spanning the gap. The CDR3 consists of 16 residues. Germline CDR1 reads MNHNS; CDR2 reads SASEGT. The CDR3 nucleotides read TGTGCCAGCAGTGAAACGGTACAGAAGAATAACTATGGCTACACCTTC. It codes for CASSETVQKNNYGYTF.

This clonotype was picked up many times. The rearrangement joins TRBV5-6 to TRBJ1-1; D is uncertain. The CDR3 has 13 residues. V gave up 5 bases and J gave up 1 base, with 9 bases separating them. The germline CDR1 and CDR2 sequences are SGHDT and YYEEEE. CDR3 coding DNA: TGTGCCAGCAGAGCTCAGACGAACACTGAAGCTTTCTTT. Encoded protein: CASRAQTNTEAFF.

This clonotype was seen only a few times. This chain connects TRBV7-2 to TRBJ2-3, with D unresolved. The CDR3 sequence is 14 residues long. The V end lost 3 bases, the J end lost 0 bases, and 7 bases lay between the germline ends. Germline CDR1 reads SGHTA; CDR2 reads FQGNSA. CDR3 residues: CASSLRWSTDTQYF. Here the CDR3 DNA reads TGTGCCAGCAGCTTGAGGTGGAGCACAGATACGCAGTATTTT.

This clonotype was counted ten times or more. The chain combines TRBV4-3 with TRBJ1-2, with D uncertain. Trimming removed 0 bases at V and 3 bases at J, with 11 bases between. The CDR3 has 15 residues. Germline V lookup: CDR1 LGHNA, CDR2 YSLEER. This CDR3 is CASSQERRSDYGYTF. The CDR3 coding sequence is TGCGCCAGCAGCCAAGAGAGAAGAAGTGACTATGGCTACACCTTC.

Worth noting for this clonotype: A much larger clonotype is one base distant, so this may be a read error. V and J are TRBV20-1 and TRBJ2-7; perhaps TRBD2 as D (5 bases). V was shortened by 4 bases and J by 0 bases, with 13 bases between the two germline ends. The CDR3 loop spans 14 amino acids. Germline loops: CDR1 DFQATT, CDR2 SNEGSKA (reference sequence). The CDR3 sequence: CSAIDHGLSYEQYF. The CDR3 nucleotides read TGCAGTGCTATAGACCACGGACTCTCCTACGAGCAGTACTTC.

The rearrangement links TRBV5-1 to TRBJ2-3; D gene uncertain. The CDR3 has 14 residues. With 0 bases removed from V and 3 bases from J, the gap between germline ends came to 8 bases. Per germline, CDR1 SGHRS and CDR2 YFSETQ. CDR3 region: CASSLARTTDTQYF. The CDR3 DNA reads TGCGCCAGCAGCTTGGCCAGGACGACAGATACGCAGTATTTT.

This chain uses TRBV4-3 with TRBJ1-1, with unresolved D. The CDR3 consists of 13 residues. Germline V CDR1 and CDR2: LGHNA, YSLEER. Trimming took 0 bases from V and 9 from J, leaving 11 bases between them. For the CDR3, the DNA is TGCGCCAGCAGCCAAGAGGGCAGTGGCCAAGCTTTCTTT. Amino acid sequence: CASSQEGSGQAFF.

This clonotype was recorded a few times. This chain links TRBV6-2 or TRBV6-3 with TRBJ1-5, with 9 bases aligning to TRBD1. Germline CDR1 reads MNHEY; CDR2 reads SVGEGT. The CDR3 has 14 amino acids. The junction had 4 bases not matched to a gene; V was cut back by 6 bases and J by 4 bases. CDR3 DNA sequence: TGTGCCAGCAGCAATGGACAGGGGAATCAGCCCCAGCATTTT. This encodes CASSNGQGNQPQHF.

This clonotype was found a few times. The J gene is TRBJ2-1, the V gene TRBV3-1, with TRBD2 matching over 9 bases. Per the germline V gene, CDR1 is LGHDT and CDR2 is YNNKEL (reference sequence). V lost 4 bases, J lost 1 base, and 5 bases stayed unmatched. The CDR3 runs to 16 residues. CDR3: CASSLPTSGSYNEQFF. Here the CDR3 DNA reads TGTGCCAGCAGCCTCCCGACTAGCGGATCCTACAATGAGCAGTTCTTC.

This clonotype appeared many times. This chain uses TRBV3-1 with TRBJ2-3, with a possible D match to TRBD2 (6 bases). Trimming took 0 bases from V and 1 from J, leaving 8 bases between them. The CDR3 sequence is 15 residues long. Germline CDR1 reads LGHDT; CDR2 reads YNNKEL (reference sequence). CDR3 DNA: TGTGCCAGCAGCCAAGACGTAGCGGGCACAGATACGCAGTATTTT. Its protein is CASSQDVAGTDTQYF.

This clonotype was picked up many times. The chain joins TRBV4-3 to TRBJ2-3, with 11 bases aligning to TRBD2. In germline, CDR1 is LGHNA, CDR2 YSLEER. V trimming: 0 bases; J trimming: 7 bases; junction bases outside the gene matches: 6. The CDR3 runs to 16 residues. CDR3 protein: CASSQEGLAGTNTQYF. The CDR3, as DNA: TGCGCCAGCAGCCAAGAAGGACTAGCGGGTACAAATACGCAGTATTTT.

This clonotype was counted ten times or more. The chain uses TRBV7-2 and TRBJ2-5; D possibly corresponds to TRBD1 (5 bases). Germline-derived CDR1 and CDR2 are SGHTA and FQGNSA. Trimming cost V 4 bases and J 5 bases, with 14 bases left between them. The CDR3 covers 14 residues. The CDR3 spells CASSSRWGRETQYF. The CDR3 nucleotides read TGTGCCAGCAGCTCCCGCTGGGGCAGGGAGACCCAGTACTTC.